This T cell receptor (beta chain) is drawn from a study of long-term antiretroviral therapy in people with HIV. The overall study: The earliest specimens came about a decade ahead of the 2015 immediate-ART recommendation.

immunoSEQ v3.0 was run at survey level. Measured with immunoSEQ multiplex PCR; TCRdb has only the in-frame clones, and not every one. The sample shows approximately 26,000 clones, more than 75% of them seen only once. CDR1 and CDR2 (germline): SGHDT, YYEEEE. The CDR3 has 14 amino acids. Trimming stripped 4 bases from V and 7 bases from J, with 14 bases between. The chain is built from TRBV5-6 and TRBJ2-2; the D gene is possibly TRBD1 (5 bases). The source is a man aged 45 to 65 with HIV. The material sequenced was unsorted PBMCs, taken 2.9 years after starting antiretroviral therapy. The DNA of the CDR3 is TGTGCCAGCAGCCCGGATAGGGGCGACGGGGAGCTGTTTTTT. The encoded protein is CASSPDRGDGELFF.